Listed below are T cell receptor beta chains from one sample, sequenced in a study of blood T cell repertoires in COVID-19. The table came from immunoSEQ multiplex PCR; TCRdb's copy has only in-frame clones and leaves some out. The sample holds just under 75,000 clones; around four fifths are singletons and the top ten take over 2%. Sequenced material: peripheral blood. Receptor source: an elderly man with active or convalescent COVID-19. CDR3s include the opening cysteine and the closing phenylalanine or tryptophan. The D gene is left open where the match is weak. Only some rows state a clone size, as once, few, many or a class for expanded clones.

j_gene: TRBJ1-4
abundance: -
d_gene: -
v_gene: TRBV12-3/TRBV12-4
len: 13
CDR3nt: TGTGCCAGCAAGCCCACAACTAATGAAAAACTGTTTTTT
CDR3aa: CASKPTTNEKLFF

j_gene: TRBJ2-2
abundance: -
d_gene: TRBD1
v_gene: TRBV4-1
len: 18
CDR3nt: TGCGCCAGCAGCCATCCGGGACAGGGGGTTGCGAACACCGGGGAGCTGTTTTTT
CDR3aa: CASSHPGQGVANTGELFF

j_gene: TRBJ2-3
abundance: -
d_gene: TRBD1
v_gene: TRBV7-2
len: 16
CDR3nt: TGTGCCAGCAGCTTCAGAAGGGGGACAGGGGGAGATACGCAGTATTTT
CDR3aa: CASSFRRGTGGDTQYF

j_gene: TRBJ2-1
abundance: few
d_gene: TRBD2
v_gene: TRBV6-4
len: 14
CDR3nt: TGTGCCAGCAGGACTAGCGGGGGGGCGGCTGAGCAGTTCTTC
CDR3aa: CASRTSGGAAEQFF

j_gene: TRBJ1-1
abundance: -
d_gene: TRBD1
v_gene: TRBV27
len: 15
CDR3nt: TGTGCCAGCAGTCCCCTGACAGGGGGGGGCACTGAAGCTTTCTTT
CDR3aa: CASSPLTGGGTEAFF

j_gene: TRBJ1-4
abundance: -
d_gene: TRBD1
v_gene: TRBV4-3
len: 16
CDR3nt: TGCGCCAGCAGCCAAGATGGGCAGGGGGCATTCGTAAAACTGTTTTTT
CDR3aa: CASSQDGQGAFVKLFF

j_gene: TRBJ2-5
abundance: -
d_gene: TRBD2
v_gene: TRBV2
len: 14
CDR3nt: TGTGCCAGCAGGGAGCGGGGGGGCCAAGAGACCCAGTACTTC
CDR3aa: CASRERGGQETQYF

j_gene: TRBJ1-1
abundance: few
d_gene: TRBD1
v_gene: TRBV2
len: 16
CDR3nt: TGTGCCAGCACCAGGGACAGGGGACCGGGTGGACCTGAAGCTTTCTTT
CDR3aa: CASTRDRGPGGPEAFF

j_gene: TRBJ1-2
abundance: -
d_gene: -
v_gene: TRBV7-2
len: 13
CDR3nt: TGTGCCAGCAGCTTACAGGGGCTCTATGGCTACACCTTC
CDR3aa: CASSLQGLYGYTF

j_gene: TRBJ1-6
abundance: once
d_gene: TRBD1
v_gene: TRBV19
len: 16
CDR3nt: TGTGCCAGTAGTTTAACCCGGGACAGGAATAATTCACCCCTCCACTTT
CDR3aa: CASSLTRDRNNSPLHF

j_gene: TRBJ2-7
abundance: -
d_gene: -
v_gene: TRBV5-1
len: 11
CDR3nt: TGCGCCAGCAGCCCTTCCTACGAGCAGTACTTC
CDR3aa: CASSPSYEQYF

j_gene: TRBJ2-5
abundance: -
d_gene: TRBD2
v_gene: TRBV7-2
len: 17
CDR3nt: TGTGCCAGCAGCTTAATTGGTAGCGGGAGTGGGCAAGAGACCCAGTACTTC
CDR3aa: CASSLIGSGSGQETQYF

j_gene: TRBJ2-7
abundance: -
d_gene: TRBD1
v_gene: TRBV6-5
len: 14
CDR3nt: TGTGCCAGCAGTTACCGGGACAGGTACTACGAGCAGTACTTC
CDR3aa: CASSYRDRYYEQYF